Shown below are 27 T cell receptor beta chains from a single sample sequenced in a study of T cell repertoires in cytomegalovirus infection. Antigens for these TCRs are unknown. TCRdb reprocessed the reads with MiXCR, giving one entry per CDR3 protein. This repertoire shows a few hundred thousand distinct CDR3 sequences, roughly 42% found once; its top ten account for around 48%. This specimen consisted of cultured PBMCs, obtained from culture after CMV antigen stimulation. Receptors originate from a human donor in good health (CMV status not recorded). Some clones in this sample may be carry-over from other donors' samples.

This clonotype has just a few counts. The V and J genes are TRBV7-2 and TRBJ2-1; unclear D gene. Trimming stripped 1 base from V and 8 bases from J, with 15 bases between. CDR1 is SGHTA, CDR2 FQGNSA, per germline. The CDR3 is 15 residues long. CDR3 region: CASSLEGQEFDEQFF. The CDR3 DNA reads as TGTGCCAGCAGCTTAGAAGGGCAGGAATTCGATGAGCAGTTCTTC. Full variable domain (missing parts from reference TRBV7-2 and TRBJ2-1): GAGVSQSPSNKVTEKGKDVELRCDPISGHTALYWYRQSLGQGLEFLIYFQGNSAPDKSGLPSDRFSAERTGGSVSTLTIQRTQQEDSAVYLCASSLEGQEFDEQFFGPGTRLTVL.

The chain recombines TRBV4-1 with TRBJ2-1; a weak D match, TRBD2 (5 bases). V lost 3 bases to trimming and J lost 6 bases, with 18 bases between them. This CDR3 has 16 amino acids. The V gene's germline CDR1 is MGHRA and CDR2 YSYEKL. The CDR3 DNA follows: TGCGCCAGCAGCCAGGACCGGGCCCGACTATTCAATGAGCAGTTCTTC. This gives the protein CASSQDRARLFNEQFF.

The chain links TRBV12-3 or TRBV12-4 to TRBJ1-4; a weak D match, TRBD1 (5 bases). This CDR3 comprises 14 residues. The V gene lost 5 bases and the J gene lost 7 bases, with 14 bases spanning the gap. CDR3 nucleotide sequence: TGTGCCAGCAGTCGACAGAATAATCCTGAAAAACTGTTTTTT. Translated: CASSRQNNPEKLFF.

The chain employs TRBV19 and TRBJ1-3; D perhaps matches TRBD1 (5 bases). V was shortened by 5 bases and J by 0 bases, with 17 bases between the two germline ends. In germline, CDR1 is LNHDA, CDR2 SQIVND (reference sequence). This CDR3 is 17 amino acids long. DNA of the CDR3: TGTGCCAGTAGTGCCTTACAGGACTCCTCCTCTGGAAACACCATATATTTT. This translates into CASSALQDSSSGNTIYF.

This clonotype was observed a handful of times. The chain joins TRBV2 to TRBJ2-3; 7 bases map to TRBD1. Germline lookup yields CDR1 SNHLY and CDR2 FYNNEI. Trimming at V came to 7 bases and at J to 5 bases, leaving 12 bases not matched to a gene. This CDR3 has 15 amino acids. CDR3 DNA sequence: TGTGCCAGCAAGTTAGGACAGGCGCCGGGAGATACGCAGTATTTT. This codes for CASKLGQAPGDTQYF. The full variable domain, completed using reference TRBV2 and TRBJ2-3, is EPEVTQTPSHQVTQMGQEVILRCVPISNHLYFYWYRQILGQKVEFLVSFYNNEISEKSEIFDDQFSVERPDGSNFTLKIRSTKLEDSAMYFCASKLGQAPGDTQYFGPGTRLTVL.

This sequence joins TRBV23-1 and TRBJ2-5; 7 nucleotides line up with TRBD2. TRBV23-1 counts as an open reading frame of uncertain function. CDR3 length: 22 residues. V gave up 0 bases and J gave up 2 bases; unmatched junction bases: 24. CDR3 sequence reads: CASSQSLGKRENSGDLQETQYF. In nucleotides, the CDR3 is TGCGCCAGCAGTCAATCGTTAGGGAAGCGGGAAAATAGCGGTGATCTTCAAGAGACCCAGTACTTC.

The rearrangement links TRBV7-8 to TRBJ1-2; D is unresolved. Germline V gene lookup returns CDR1 SGHVS and CDR2 FQNEAQ. The CDR3 sequence is 14 residues long. Deletions cut 10 bases from V and 0 bases from J, with 15 bases between. The CDR3 DNA reads TGTGCCACCGCGCAGGACTCAGCTAACTATGGCTACACCTTC. This codes for CATAQDSANYGYTF.

This clonotype was detected only once. This chain connects TRBV5-6 to TRBJ2-7; TRBD2 matches at 11 bases. CDR1 SGHDT and CDR2 YYEEEE come from the germline V gene. The ends lost 4 bases at V and 3 bases at J; junction bases unmatched: 6. The CDR3 has 15 amino acids. In nucleotides, the CDR3 is TGTGCCAGCAGCCCCCTCCTAGCGGGAGGCTACGAGCAGTACTTC. Amino acids: CASSPLLAGGYEQYF.

The chain uses TRBV4-3 and TRBJ2-3; 7 nucleotides match TRBD2. The trim removed 4 bases at V and 6 bases at J, leaving 13 bases unmatched. The CDR3 spans 16 residues. Per the germline V gene, CDR1 is LGHNA and CDR2 is YSLEER. DNA for the CDR3: TGCGCCAGCAGCCCCTCCCTAGGACTAGTGGGGGATACGCAGTATTTT. Protein product: CASSPSLGLVGDTQYF.

This clonotype was seen more than once but under ten times. The chain carries TRBV12-3 or TRBV12-4 and TRBJ2-1, with D tentatively TRBD1 (7 bases). V lost 5 bases, J lost 13 bases, and 15 bases lay in between. CDR3 length: 12 residues. Here the CDR3 DNA reads TGTGCCAGCAGTCCGACACAGGGGACTCAGTTCTTC. It specifies CASSPTQGTQFF.

This chain connects TRBV6-6 to TRBJ1-6, with a possible D match to TRBD1 (5 bases). The germline CDR1 and CDR2 sequences are MNHNY and SVGAGI (reference sequence). This CDR3 is 15 amino acids long. V was shortened by 0 bases and J by 5 bases, with 8 bases between the two germline ends. The CDR3 bases are TGTGCCAGCAGTTACTCCGGCAGGGATAATTCACCCCTCCACTTT. Translating it yields CASSYSGRDNSPLHF.

The J gene is TRBJ2-7, the V gene TRBV19; 7 bases match TRBD2. The trim removed 7 bases at V and 0 bases at J, leaving 9 bases unmatched. Germline CDR1 reads LNHDA; CDR2 reads SQIVND (reference sequence). The CDR3 sequence is 15 residues long. The CDR3 reads CASTAQASGSYEQYF. CDR3 in DNA: TGTGCCAGTACCGCCCAGGCTAGCGGCTCCTACGAGCAGTACTTC.

The chain has TRBV4-1 and TRBJ1-2, with 10 bases lining up with TRBD1. CDR3 length: 16 amino acids. The J segment lost 4 bases and the V segment lost 3 bases, leaving 8 bases of the junction unmatched. In germline, CDR1 is MGHRA, CDR2 YSYEKL. This CDR3 is CASSHDTTGGFYGYTF. In DNA, the CDR3 is TGCGCCAGCAGCCACGACACGACAGGGGGCTTCTATGGCTACACCTTC.

The V call is TRBV4-2, the J call TRBJ1-2; D gene uncertain. CDR3 length: 16 residues. Germline V CDR1 and CDR2: LGHNA, YNFKEQ. V lost 4 bases, J lost 5 bases, and 20 bases lay in between. CDR3 in amino acids: CASSPYYVGAQYGYTF. In DNA form, the CDR3 reads TGTGCCAGCAGCCCATATTATGTGGGCGCGCAGTATGGCTACACCTTC.

The sample holds a few counts of this clonotype. For the CDR3, the DNA is TGTGCCAGCAGTTACTCGGAAGGAAGGGGAAGAAACACTGAAGCTTTCTTT. Protein sequence: CASSYSEGRGRNTEAFF. The chain links TRBV6-2 or TRBV6-3 to TRBJ1-1; perhaps TRBD1 as D (5 bases). The V and J ends lost 0 bases and 2 bases respectively, with 16 bases between them. CDR1 is MNHEY, CDR2 SVGEGT, per germline. The CDR3 loop spans 17 amino acids.

The chain has TRBV4-3 and TRBJ2-1, with unresolved D. Trimming removed 0 bases at V and 7 bases at J, with 13 bases between. In germline, CDR1 is LGHNA, CDR2 YSLEER. The CDR3 runs 15 residues. CDR3 coding DNA: TGCGCCAGCAGCCAAGATTATGGTGTGATTAATGAGCAGTTCTTC. It codes for CASSQDYGVINEQFF.

This clonotype has a handful of counts. The gene calls are TRBV28 and TRBJ1-6, with D possibly matching TRBD1 (5 bases). V shed 4 bases and J shed 7 bases, with 11 bases lying between them. Germline V CDR1 and CDR2: MDHEN, SYDVKM. This CDR3 region has 14 residues. CDR3 loop: CASSSPGTNSPLHF. CDR3 nucleotides: TGTGCCAGCAGTTCCCCCGGGACCAATTCACCCCTCCACTTT. Full variable domain (rest looked up from reference TRBV28 and TRBJ1-6): DVKVTQSSRYLVKRTGEKVFLECVQDMDHENMFWYRQDPGLGLRLIYFSYDVKMKEKGDIPEGYSVSREKKERFSLILESASTNQTSMYLCASSSPGTNSPLHFGNGTRLTVT.

The chain couples TRBV5-4 to TRBJ1-2; perhaps TRBD1 as D (5 bases). This CDR3 comprises 14 residues. Germline V CDR1 and CDR2: SGHNT, YYREEE (reference sequence). V lost 0 bases and J 4 bases, leaving 10 bases between the germline ends. The CDR3 region is CASSLVGDGYGYTF. The CDR3 bases are TGTGCCAGCAGCTTGGTAGGGGATGGCTATGGCTACACCTTC. The whole variable domain, remainder taken from reference TRBV5-4 and TRBJ1-2, is ETGVTQSPTHLIKTRGQQVTLRCSSQSGHNTVSWYQQALGQGPQFIFQYYREEENGRGNFPPRFSGLQFPNYSSELNVNALELDDSALYLCASSLVGDGYGYTFGSGTRLTVV.

V usage is TRBV6-4 and J usage is TRBJ2-1; D possibly corresponds to TRBD2 (7 bases). The germline V gene has CDR1 MRHNA and CDR2 SNTAGT. This CDR3 has 14 residues. The germline V and J ends were trimmed by 4 bases and 4 bases, with 11 bases remaining between them. The CDR3: CASSAEGGYNEQFF. The CDR3 coding sequence is TGTGCCAGCAGTGCGGAGGGGGGGTACAATGAGCAGTTCTTC.

This clonotype was observed at least ten times. At one of its ends the junction is not consistent with the germline gene, which may arise from a read error. V is TRBV12-3 or TRBV12-4 and J is TRBJ1-2, with D hard to call. The CDR3 loop spans 12 amino acids. The CDR3 nucleotides are TGTGCCAGCAGCTTAGGCCTCTATGGCTACACCTTC. Translated, it gives CASSLGLYGYTF.

The chain employs TRBV6-2 or TRBV6-3 and TRBJ2-1; 9 bases are a match to TRBD1. Trimming cost V 0 bases and J 9 bases; bases outside gene matches: 6. CDR3 size: 15 residues. CDR1 and CDR2 (germline): MNHEY, SVGEGT. The CDR3 coding sequence is TGTGCCAGCAGTTACTCCGGACAGGGGATAGGTGAGCAGTTCTTC. This encodes CASSYSGQGIGEQFF.

The chain employs TRBV6-2 or TRBV6-3 and TRBJ2-1; 7 bases fit TRBD1. The CDR3 consists of 17 residues. Germline V gene lookup returns CDR1 MNHEY and CDR2 SVGEGT. J was trimmed by 8 bases and V by 5 bases; bases with no gene match: 18. The CDR3 DNA follows: TGTGCCAGCAGTCACCACTCAGGGGGACCCAGGCGATATGAGCAGTTCTTC. This sequence encodes CASSHHSGGPRRYEQFF.

V is TRBV12-3 or TRBV12-4 and J is TRBJ2-5; D is undetermined. The length of the CDR3 is 13 residues. Trimming shortened V by 7 bases and J by 5 bases, and 14 bases separated the two germline ends. The CDR3 spells CASTDNLQETQYF. The CDR3 DNA reads as TGTGCCAGCACCGATAACCTCCAGGAGACCCAGTACTTC.

V gene TRBV6-6 combines with J gene TRBJ2-5; D gene unclear. This CDR3 spans 13 amino acids. The V end was cut by 7 bases, the J end by 3 bases, with 12 bases between. Germline lookup yields CDR1 MNHNY and CDR2 SVGAGI (reference sequence). CDR3 coding DNA: TGTGCCAGCAAAAAGCCCGCGGAAGAGACCCAGTACTTC. This codes for CASKKPAEETQYF.

The chain links TRBV7-3 to TRBJ2-7; TRBD2 might be the D (6 bases). CDR1 and CDR2 (germline): SGHTA, FQGTGA. The length of the CDR3 is 13 residues. Trimming left V 3 bases short and J 5 bases short, with 11 bases between. In nucleotides, the CDR3 is TGTGCCAGCAGCTTTAGGGGAGGTAACGAGCAGTACTTC. It encodes CASSFRGGNEQYF.

This clonotype was counted a few times. V is TRBV7-2 and J is TRBJ1-4, with TRBD1 identical over 7 bases. The J segment lost 10 bases and the V segment lost 3 bases, leaving 14 bases of the junction unmatched. Germline CDR1 reads SGHTA; CDR2 reads FQGNSA. The CDR3 has 16 amino acids. The CDR3, as DNA: TGTGCCAGCAGCTTGGCCCCGGGACAGCTGTTGGGAAAACTGTTTTTT. It codes for CASSLAPGQLLGKLFF.

This chain uses TRBV7-2 with TRBJ2-1; unclear D gene. Looked up from germline, CDR1 is SGHTA and CDR2 is FQGNSA. Trimming stripped 2 bases from V and 6 bases from J, with 8 bases between. The CDR3 has 13 amino acids. The CDR3 DNA reads TGTGCCAGCAGCTTATACAGCCCCAATGAGCAGTTCTTC. Residues: CASSLYSPNEQFF.